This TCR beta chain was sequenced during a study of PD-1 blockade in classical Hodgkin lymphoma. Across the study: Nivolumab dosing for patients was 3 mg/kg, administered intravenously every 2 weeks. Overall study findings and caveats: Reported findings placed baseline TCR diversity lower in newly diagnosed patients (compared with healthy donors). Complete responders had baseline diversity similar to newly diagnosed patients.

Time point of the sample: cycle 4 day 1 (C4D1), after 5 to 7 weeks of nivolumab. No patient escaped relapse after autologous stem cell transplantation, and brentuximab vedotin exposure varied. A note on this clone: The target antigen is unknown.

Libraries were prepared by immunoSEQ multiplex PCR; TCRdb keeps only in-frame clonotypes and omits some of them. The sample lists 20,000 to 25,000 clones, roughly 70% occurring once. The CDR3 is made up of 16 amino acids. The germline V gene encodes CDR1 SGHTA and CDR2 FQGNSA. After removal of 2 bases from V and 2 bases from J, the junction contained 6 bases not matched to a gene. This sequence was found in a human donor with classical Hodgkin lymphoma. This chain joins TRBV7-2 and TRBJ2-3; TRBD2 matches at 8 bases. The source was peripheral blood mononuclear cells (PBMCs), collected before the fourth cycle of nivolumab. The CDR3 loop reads CASSLKREWYTDTQYF. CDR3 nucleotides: TGTGCCAGCAGCTTAAAGCGGGAGTGGTACACAGATACGCAGTATTTT.